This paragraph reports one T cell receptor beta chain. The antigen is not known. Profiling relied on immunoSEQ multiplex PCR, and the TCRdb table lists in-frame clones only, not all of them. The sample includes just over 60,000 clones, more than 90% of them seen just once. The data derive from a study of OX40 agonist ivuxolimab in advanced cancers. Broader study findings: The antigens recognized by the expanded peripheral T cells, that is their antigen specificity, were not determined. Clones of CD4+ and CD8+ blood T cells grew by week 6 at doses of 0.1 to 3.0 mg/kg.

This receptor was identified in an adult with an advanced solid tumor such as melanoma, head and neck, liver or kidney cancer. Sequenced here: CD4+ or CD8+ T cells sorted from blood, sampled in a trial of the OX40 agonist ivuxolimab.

The CDR3 protein is CAWSPGQGIRDTQYF. In DNA form, the CDR3 reads TGTGCCTGGAGCCCGGGACAGGGGATACGAGATACGCAGTATTTT. This chain links TRBV30 with TRBJ2-3; 10 bases align to TRBD1. CDR1 is GTSNPN and CDR2 is SVGIG in the germline V gene (reference sequence). The length of the CDR3 is 15 residues. The trim removed 3 bases at V and 5 bases at J, leaving 8 bases unmatched.